A single sample gave rise to the 23 T cell receptor beta chains below, sequenced in a study of response to subunit inactivated influenza vaccine. One entry per CDR3 protein, called by TCRdb with MiXCR from the RT-PCR reads. The sample has approximately 700,000 distinct CDR3 sequences, approximately 14% seen once; the top ten hold around 10%. The source material was PBMCs from blood, sampled approximately 12 days after vaccination. The receptors come from a man aged 50 to 59 who received an inactivated influenza vaccine.

The V gene is TRBV5-8, the J gene TRBJ2-5; D is possibly TRBD1 or TRBD2 (6 bases each). V lost 0 bases to trimming and J lost 4 bases, with 13 bases between them. In germline, CDR1 is SGHTS, CDR2 YDEGEE. The CDR3 is 15 residues long. In DNA form, the CDR3 reads TGTGCCAGCAGCTTGGAGGGGGGATTAGGAGAGACCCAGTACTTC. Amino acid sequence: CASSLEGGLGETQYF. The full variable domain, in which reference TRBV5-8 and TRBJ2-5 provide the parts outside the CDR3, is EAGVTQSPTHLIKTRGQQATLRCSPISGHTSVYWYQQALGLGLQFLLWYDEGEERNRGNFPPRFSGRQFPNYSSELNVNALELEDSALYLCASSLEGGLGETQYFGPGTRLLVL.

This chain links TRBV28 with TRBJ1-5; a weak D match, TRBD1 (5 bases). The CDR3 extends over 12 amino acids. V was pared by 9 bases and J by 5 bases, with 11 bases between. Germline lookup yields CDR1 MDHEN and CDR2 SYDVKM. The DNA of the CDR3 is TGTGCCAGTCGACAGACAGATCAGCCCCAGCATTTT. Its protein is CASRQTDQPQHF.

J is TRBJ2-7 and V is TRBV2; 14 bases are a match to TRBD2. The CDR3 is made up of 15 amino acids. Germline CDR1 reads SNHLY; CDR2 reads FYNNEI. After removal of 4 bases from V and 4 bases from J, the junction contained 3 bases not matched to a gene. DNA for the CDR3: TGTGCCAGCAGTGCGGGACTAGCGGGAGCTTACGAGCAGTACTTC. Protein: CASSAGLAGAYEQYF.

The chain couples TRBV4-3 to TRBJ1-6; TRBD1 agrees at 12 bases. CDR3 length: 17 residues. Germline trimming cut 4 bases from V and 7 bases from J; bases unmatched to any gene: 8. Germline V gene data show CDR1 as LGHNA and CDR2 as YSLEER. The CDR3 here is CASSRGGTGGWNSPLHF. In DNA form, the CDR3 reads TGCGCCAGCAGCCGAGGGGGGACAGGGGGCTGGAATTCACCCCTCCACTTT.

This clonotype has just a few counts. A junction boundary mismatches the germline segment, possibly from a read error. The DNA for the CDR3 is TGTGCCAGCAGCTTGGATTGGACTATCTTC. Protein sequence: CASSLDWTIF. V gene TRBV5-8 combines with J gene TRBJ2-5; the D gene is possibly TRBD2 (6 bases). Germline values: CDR1 SGHTS, CDR2 YDEGEE. This CDR3 contains 10 residues.

The CDR3 spells CASSLQGAGINYGYTF. As DNA, the CDR3 is TGTGCCAGCAGCTTACAGGGGGCCGGAATTAACTATGGCTACACCTTC. V gene TRBV7-2 combines with J gene TRBJ1-2, with 8 bases lining up with TRBD1. The junction had 6 bases not matched to a gene; V was cut back by 2 bases and J by 1 base. The V gene's germline CDR1 is SGHTA and CDR2 FQGNSA. The CDR3 runs to 16 residues. Filled out from reference TRBV7-2 and TRBJ1-2, the complete variable domain reads GAGVSQSPSNKVTEKGKDVELRCDPISGHTALYWYRQSLGQGLEFLIYFQGNSAPDKSGLPSDRFSAERTGGSVSTLTIQRTQQEDSAVYLCASSLQGAGINYGYTFGSGTRLTVV.

This clonotype was counted only a few times. The rearrangement joins TRBV28 to TRBJ2-7, with D perhaps TRBD1 or TRBD2 (6 bases each). Trimming took off 3 bases at V and 0 bases at J, with 18 bases between the two ends. Germline-derived CDR1 and CDR2 are MDHEN and SYDVKM. CDR3 size: 17 residues. CDR3 bases: TGTGCCAGCAGTTTTCTTTGGGCGGGACAAAACTCCTACGAGCAGTACTTC. This codes for CASSFLWAGQNSYEQYF.

V is TRBV30 and J is TRBJ2-1; TRBD2 agrees at 7 bases. The CDR3 consists of 14 residues. Unmatched junction bases numbered 10, after V lost 5 bases and J lost 6 bases. Germline V CDR1 and CDR2: GTSNPN, SVGIG (reference sequence). CDR3 residues: CAWGRGGASNEQFF. Written as DNA, the CDR3 is TGTGCCTGGGGGAGGGGAGGGGCATCCAATGAGCAGTTCTTC.

The chain uses TRBV5-1 and TRBJ2-3, with TRBD1 identical over 10 bases. Germline CDR1 is SGHRS and CDR2 is YFSETQ. Losses at the gene ends were 4 bases for V and 6 bases for J; bases not matched to a gene: 8. This CDR3 comprises 15 residues. Written as DNA, the CDR3 is TGCGCCAGCAGCGTGGGACAGGGGATTATCGATACGCAGTATTTT. Its translation is CASSVGQGIIDTQYF.

The chain has TRBV2 and TRBJ1-2; 9 bases match TRBD1. The CDR3 totals 15 residues. CDR1 SNHLY and CDR2 FYNNEI come from the germline V gene. V trimming: 4 bases; J trimming: 6 bases; junction bases outside the gene matches: 9. The CDR3 sequence: CASSVSGTGIDGYTF. The CDR3 DNA follows: TGTGCCAGCAGTGTTTCCGGGACAGGGATCGATGGCTACACCTTC.

The CDR3 sequence: CSASPPGSGETQYF. The CDR3 nucleotides are TGCAGTGCTAGCCCACCAGGGAGTGGGGAGACCCAGTACTTC. The chain uses TRBV20-1 and TRBJ2-5, with D perhaps assigned TRBD1 or TRBD2 (5 bases each). This CDR3 comprises 14 residues. Trimming cost V 3 bases and J 5 bases, with 16 bases left between them. Germline loops: CDR1 DFQATT, CDR2 SNEGSKA (reference sequence).

This clonotype was counted at least ten times. J is TRBJ2-3 and V is TRBV20-1; TRBD2 matches 8 bases. CDR1 is DFQATT, CDR2 SNEGSKA, per germline (reference sequence). The CDR3 consists of 15 residues. Trimming removed 6 bases from V and 2 bases from J; junction bases left unmatched: 10. The CDR3 spells CSASQLADNTDTQYF. The DNA of the CDR3 is TGCAGTGCCTCCCAACTAGCGGACAACACAGATACGCAGTATTTT.

This clonotype was seen more than once but under ten times. This sequence joins TRBV5-5 and TRBJ2-2; D gene unclear. V lost 2 bases and J 7 bases, leaving 6 bases between the germline ends. CDR1 SGHKS and CDR2 YYEKEE come from the germline V gene (reference sequence). CDR3 size: 12 residues. This CDR3 is CASSFDDGELFF. In nucleotides, the CDR3 is TGTGCCAGCAGCTTCGACGACGGGGAGCTGTTTTTT.

This clonotype was recorded a few times. The rearrangement uses TRBV9 and TRBJ1-2; tentatively, D is TRBD1 (5 bases). The germline V gene has CDR1 SGDLS and CDR2 YYNGEE. V was trimmed by 0 bases and J by 1 base, leaving 10 bases between them. This CDR3 has 15 residues. CDR3 coding DNA: TGTGCCAGCAGCGTAGGAGGGGACCATAACTATGGCTACACCTTC. This codes for CASSVGGDHNYGYTF.

This clonotype appeared a few times. This sequence joins TRBV20-1 and TRBJ2-7, with 12 positions matching TRBD2. The CDR3 consists of 15 residues. V gave up 5 bases and J gave up 5 bases; unmatched junction bases: 10. The germline V gene encodes CDR1 DFQATT and CDR2 SNEGSKA (reference sequence). CDR3 loop: CSAVLAGGRENEQYF. The CDR3, as DNA: TGCAGTGCTGTCCTAGCGGGGGGGCGCGAGAACGAGCAGTACTTC.

The genes are TRBV2 and TRBJ1-1, with a possible D match to TRBD1 (5 bases). The CDR3 covers 13 residues. The germline V gene has CDR1 SNHLY and CDR2 FYNNEI. V shed 3 bases and J shed 4 bases, with 9 bases lying between them. CDR3 nucleotide sequence: TGTGCCAGCAGTGACAGGGAGGTCACTGAAGCTTTCTTT. Translating it yields CASSDREVTEAFF.

This clonotype appeared many times. The rearrangement links TRBV6-2 or TRBV6-3 to TRBJ2-2; D gene ambiguous. Trimming pared 1 base from V and 6 bases from J, leaving 6 bases between. This CDR3 is 13 amino acids long. Germline V gene sequence: CDR1 MNHEY, CDR2 SVGEGT. The CDR3 loop is CASSYFESGELFF. CDR3 DNA: TGTGCCAGCAGTTACTTCGAATCCGGGGAGCTGTTTTTT.

The V call is TRBV15, the J call TRBJ2-2; 11 nucleotides line up with TRBD1. CDR3 length: 13 amino acids. V shed 6 bases and J 6 bases; nucleotides not matched to a gene: 0. Per germline, CDR1 LNHNV and CDR2 YYDKDF (reference sequence). This CDR3 reads CATRDRGPGELFF. The CDR3 DNA reads as TGTGCCACCAGGGACAGGGGGCCCGGGGAGCTGTTTTTT.

This rearrangement joins TRBV20-1 to TRBJ1-2; the match to TRBD1 covers 9 bases. Germline V CDR1 and CDR2: DFQATT, SNEGSKA (reference sequence). V trimming: 5 bases; J trimming: 4 bases; junction bases outside the gene matches: 14. The CDR3 has 16 amino acids. Written as DNA, the CDR3 is TGCAGTGCTGGCGACAGGGGGGTCATGAACTCCTATGGCTACACCTTC. Its protein product is CSAGDRGVMNSYGYTF.

This clonotype came up a few times. This chain uses TRBV11-2 with TRBJ2-3, with TRBD2 identical over 10 bases. Germline assignment: CDR1 SGHAT and CDR2 FQNNGV. The CDR3 consists of 19 residues. Losses at the gene ends were 4 bases for V and 1 base for J; bases not matched to a gene: 14. The DNA for the CDR3 is TGTGCCAGCAGCTCCGTACGCGTGAGCGGGGGGGCAGGCACAGATACGCAGTATTTT. It encodes CASSSVRVSGGAGTDTQYF.

V is TRBV12-3 or TRBV12-4 and J is TRBJ1-1; D unclear. The CDR3 totals 13 residues. V shed 6 bases and J shed 1 base, with 9 bases lying between them. CDR3 region: CASSRAANTEAFF. DNA of the CDR3: TGTGCCAGCAGCCGAGCAGCGAACACTGAAGCTTTCTTT.

CDR3 DNA sequence: TGCGCCAGCAGCTTGGATCTTCGTTATGGCTACACCTTC. This encodes CASSLDLRYGYTF. The chain combines TRBV5-1 with TRBJ1-2; no reliable D call. The length of the CDR3 is 13 residues. Trimming took 0 bases from V and 5 from J, leaving 8 bases between them. From germline, CDR1 is SGHRS and CDR2 YFSETQ.

The J gene is TRBJ2-3, the V gene TRBV6-4, with D possibly being TRBD2 (7 bases). From germline, CDR1 is MRHNA and CDR2 SNTAGT. This CDR3 is 14 amino acids long. Trimming removed 7 bases from V and 3 bases from J, with 14 bases in between. The CDR3 coding sequence is TGTGCCAGCATAAGGGGGGGGGCAACAGATACGCAGTATTTT. Its translation is CASIRGGATDTQYF.